This entry describes one T cell receptor beta chain. Its antigen is unidentified. PCR employed 60 Vbeta and 13 Jbeta primers. In the original processing: The authors later counted about 80 million unique TCR beta chains, 9 million to 14 million of them shared. Generated by immunoSEQ multiplex PCR, the TCRdb table keeps only in-frame clones and is missing some. That table is the source of V, J and clone size, and D and trimming were worked out from the DNA. The table shows about 130,000 clones, with approximately 80% occurring only once. This entry belongs to a study of cytomegalovirus exposure and HLA in healthy donors. On the study more broadly: Out of roughly 170 million T cells, an earlier analysis found fewer than 140 million unique TCR beta sequences in total.

The study's findings and limits: TCR beta sequences numbering roughly 18,000 were associated with HLA alleles at 0.05 false discovery rate in a later analysis. Some TCR beta chains (around 160 of them) were listed as cytomegalovirus-associated.

V gave up 2 bases and J gave up 4 bases, with 10 bases separating them. Germline V gene sequence: CDR1 SGHNT, CDR2 YYREEE (reference sequence). The CDR3 length is 14 residues. This receptor was identified in a boy aged 2 to 10 in good health and CMV-seronegative. Sequencing was carried out using PBMCs. The chain uses TRBV5-4 and TRBJ2-1, with D tentatively TRBD1 (6 bases). This CDR3 reads CASSLYRDYNEQFF. The CDR3 region has the DNA TGTGCCAGCAGCTTATACAGGGATTACAATGAGCAGTTCTTC.